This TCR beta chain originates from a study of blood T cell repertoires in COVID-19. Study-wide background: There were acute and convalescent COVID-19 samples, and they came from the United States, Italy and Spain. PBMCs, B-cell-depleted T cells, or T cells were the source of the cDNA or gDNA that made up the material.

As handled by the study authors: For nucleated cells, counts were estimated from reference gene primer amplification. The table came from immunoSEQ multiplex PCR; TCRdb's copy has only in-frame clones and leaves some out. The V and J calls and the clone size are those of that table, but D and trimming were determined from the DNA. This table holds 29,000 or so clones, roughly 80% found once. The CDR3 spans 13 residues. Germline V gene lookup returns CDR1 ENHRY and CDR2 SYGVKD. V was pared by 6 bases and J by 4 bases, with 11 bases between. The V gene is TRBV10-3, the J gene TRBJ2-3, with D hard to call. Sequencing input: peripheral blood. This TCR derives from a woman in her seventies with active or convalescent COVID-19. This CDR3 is CAIRSQTADTQYF. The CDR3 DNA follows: TGTGCCATCAGGTCACAGACCGCAGATACGCAGTATTTT.